This entry concerns a single T cell receptor (beta chain). Its antigen is still unknown. Method: immunoSEQ multiplex PCR; TCRdb's copy keeps in-frame clones and lacks some. Counted here are about 2.4 million clones, more than 85% occurring once; the ten biggest clones make up 0.35% to 0.45%. This entry is derived from a study of shared clonotypes between healthy human individuals. Germline V gene data show CDR1 as MDHEN and CDR2 as SYDVKM. V lost 5 bases and J 12 bases, leaving 16 bases between the germline ends. The length of the CDR3 is 12 residues. Adult donors, all healthy and HIV-negative, had no recent acute infections or vaccinations. Adults of Caucasian background living in Nashville, Tennessee made up all donors. Study conclusions and caveats: Few donors limited the genetic and exposure-history diversity represented.

The rearrangement uses TRBV28 and TRBJ1-1, with D unclear. The TCR originated in a young man in good health. Some clones in this sample may be carry-over from other donors' samples. Sequencing was performed on naive CD4+ T cells from PBMCs. Subset here: CD45RA+ positively selected. The CDR3 DNA reads as TGTGCCAGCAGTGTTTCAGCAGTTTTGTCTTTCTTT. Translation: CASSVSAVLSFF.